This TCR beta chain emerged from a study of response to subunit inactivated influenza vaccine. Study-level points and caveats: Authors suggested that a seasonal influenza vaccination recruits few new T cells each time.

TCRdb independently ran MiXCR on the RT-PCR reads; one entry per CDR3 protein. The sample carries approximately 730,000 distinct CDR3 sequences, more than 11% recorded once. This clonotype was found a few times. What it binds is not known. The V segment lost 6 bases and the J segment 5 bases; nucleotides outside the gene matches: 13. Germline loops: CDR1 SGHRS, CDR2 YFSETQ. The CDR3 spans 15 residues. This clonotype was obtained from a man between 50 and 59 years old who received an inactivated influenza vaccine. Sequences were derived from PBMCs from blood, sampled approximately 15 days before vaccination. The chain joins TRBV5-1 to TRBJ2-5; TRBD1 matches at 7 bases. The CDR3 nucleotides are TGCGCCAGCATGCTGACAGGGATGGGTGTGGAGACCCAGTACTTC. Encoded protein: CASMLTGMGVETQYF.